The clone carrying this T cell receptor beta chain appeared many times. Its target is not known. Construction of TCR beta libraries relied on iRepertoire HTBI primers and on Arm-PCR targeting CDR3 regions. TCRdb passed the multiplex PCR reads through MiXCR, listing each CDR3 protein once. The sample has 500,000 to 700,000 distinct CDR3 sequences, roughly 16% seen once. The source of the sample is a study of regulatory T cells in long-lasting Graves disease. As to time point: newly diagnosed GD, antithyroid drugs for less than 3 months. RNA isolated from PBMCs was used to make the TCR library. V was pared by 6 bases and J by 2 bases, with 18 bases of the junction left unmatched. The CDR3 is 19 amino acids. The germline gives CDR1 MNHNS, CDR2 SASEGT. General study results and limits: The TCR repertoire of persistent Graves' patients was less diverse than that of newly diagnosed ones. In persistent patients, shared public clonotypes (around 2,500) outnumbered those in new patients (nearly 1,000).

The same data also contributed to another study, on T cells in Graves' hyperthyroidism and ophthalmopathy. That work adds: Patients counted as stable if ophthalmopathy did not develop within 18 months.

This receptor was identified in a woman in her 30s with Graves disease. The chain joins TRBV6-1 to TRBJ1-5, with 8 bases aligning to TRBD1. Sequenced material: peripheral blood mononuclear cells (PBMCs), taken at new diagnosis, from a patient treated with antithyroid drugs. The CDR3 is CASSEFGTGQQRRNQPQHF. The CDR3 bases are TGTGCCAGCAGCGAATTTGGGACAGGACAACAACGGCGCAATCAGCCCCAGCATTTT.